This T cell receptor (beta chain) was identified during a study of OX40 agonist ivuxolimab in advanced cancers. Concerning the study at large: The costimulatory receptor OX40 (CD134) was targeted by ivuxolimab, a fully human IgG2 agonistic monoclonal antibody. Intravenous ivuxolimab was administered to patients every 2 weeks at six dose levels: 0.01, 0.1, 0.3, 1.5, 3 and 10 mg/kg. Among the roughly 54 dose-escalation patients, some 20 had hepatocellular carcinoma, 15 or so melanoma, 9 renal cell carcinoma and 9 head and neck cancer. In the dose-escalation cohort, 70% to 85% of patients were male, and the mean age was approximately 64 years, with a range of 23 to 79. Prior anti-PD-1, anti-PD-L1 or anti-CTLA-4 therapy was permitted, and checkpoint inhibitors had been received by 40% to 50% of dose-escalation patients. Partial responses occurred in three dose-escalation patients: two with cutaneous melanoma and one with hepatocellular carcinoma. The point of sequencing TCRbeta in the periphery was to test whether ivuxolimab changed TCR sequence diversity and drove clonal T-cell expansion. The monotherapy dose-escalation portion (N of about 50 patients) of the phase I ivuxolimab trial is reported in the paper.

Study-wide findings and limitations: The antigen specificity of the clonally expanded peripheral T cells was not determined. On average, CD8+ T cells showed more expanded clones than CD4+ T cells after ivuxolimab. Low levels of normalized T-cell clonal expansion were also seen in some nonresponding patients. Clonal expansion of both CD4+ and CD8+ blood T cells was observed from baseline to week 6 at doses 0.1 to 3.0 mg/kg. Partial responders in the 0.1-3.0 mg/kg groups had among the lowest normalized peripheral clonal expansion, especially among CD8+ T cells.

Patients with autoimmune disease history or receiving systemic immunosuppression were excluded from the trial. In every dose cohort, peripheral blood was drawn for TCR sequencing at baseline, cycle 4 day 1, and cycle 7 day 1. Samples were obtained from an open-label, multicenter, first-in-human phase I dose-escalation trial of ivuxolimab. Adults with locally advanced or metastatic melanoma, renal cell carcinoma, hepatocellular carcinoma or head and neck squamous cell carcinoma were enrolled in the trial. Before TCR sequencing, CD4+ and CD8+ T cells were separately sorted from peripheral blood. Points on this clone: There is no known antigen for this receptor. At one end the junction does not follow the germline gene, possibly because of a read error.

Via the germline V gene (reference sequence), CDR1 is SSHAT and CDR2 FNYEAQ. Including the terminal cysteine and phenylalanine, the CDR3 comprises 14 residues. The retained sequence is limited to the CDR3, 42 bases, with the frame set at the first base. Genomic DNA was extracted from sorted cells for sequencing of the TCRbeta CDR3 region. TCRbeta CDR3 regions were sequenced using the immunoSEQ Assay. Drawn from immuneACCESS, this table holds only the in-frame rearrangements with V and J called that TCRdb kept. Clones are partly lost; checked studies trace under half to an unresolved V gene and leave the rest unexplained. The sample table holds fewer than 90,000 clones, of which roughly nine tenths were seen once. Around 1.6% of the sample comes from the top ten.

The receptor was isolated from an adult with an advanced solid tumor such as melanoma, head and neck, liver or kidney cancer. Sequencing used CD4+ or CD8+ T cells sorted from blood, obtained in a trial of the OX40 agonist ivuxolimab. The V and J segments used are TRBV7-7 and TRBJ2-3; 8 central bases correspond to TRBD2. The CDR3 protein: CASSVGLGADTQYF. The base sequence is TGTGCTAGCAGCGTGGGACTAGGCGCAGATACGCAGTATTTT.